Each of the 17 T cell receptor beta chains below was sequenced from the same sample in a study of Ad26.COV2.S vaccination and SARS-CoV-2 variants. Clones were sequenced by immunoSEQ multiplex PCR, and TCRdb holds only the in-frame ones, with some missing. The data hold about 680,000 clones, with 89% observed a single time. The treatment: roughly 20 received Ad26.COV2.S at low or high dose, single or two shots; 5 received placebo; per-sample allocation not given. Day 63 after the first injection of vaccine or placebo was the sampling time. The specimen was peripheral blood, collected in a trial of Ad26.COV2.S vaccine versus placebo. The receptors were sampled from a person between 18 and 59 years old who received the Ad26.COV2.S COVID-19 vaccine or a placebo.

The V and J genes are TRBV25-1 and TRBJ2-2; weak D call: TRBD1 (6 bases). V shed 6 bases and J shed 1 base, with 18 bases lying between them. Germline CDR1 reads MGHDK; CDR2 reads SYGVNS. This CDR3 has 17 amino acids. CDR3 sequence (DNA): TGTGCCAGCAGCAGGGGAGACCGCCTACAGAACACCGGGGAGCTGTTTTTT. It encodes CASSRGDRLQNTGELFF.

The V call is TRBV7-9, the J call TRBJ1-6, with D hard to call. Trimming stripped 4 bases from V and 10 bases from J, with 5 bases between. The CDR3 sequence is 11 residues long. In germline, CDR1 is SEHNR, CDR2 FQNEAQ (reference sequence). The CDR3 sequence: CASSYGSPLHF. Written as DNA, the CDR3 is TGTGCCAGCAGCTACGGGTCACCCCTCCACTTT.

The CDR3 reads CASSPRMGETQYF. CDR3 nucleotides: TGTGCCAGCAGCCCTCGGATGGGGGAGACCCAGTACTTC. The V and J genes are TRBV7-3 and TRBJ2-5; D unresolved. Germline V CDR1 and CDR2: SGHTA, FQGTGA. V lost 5 bases, J lost 5 bases, and 12 bases lay in between. The CDR3 contains 13 residues.

The rearrangement joins TRBV10-1 to TRBJ2-7; 9 bases are shared with TRBD1. CDR1 WNHNN and CDR2 SYGVQD come from the germline V gene (reference sequence). The CDR3 has 15 residues. J was trimmed by 2 bases and V by 3 bases; bases with no gene match: 5. This CDR3 reads CASSDPGQGPYEQYF. CDR3 nucleotide sequence: TGCGCCAGCAGTGACCCGGGACAGGGTCCCTACGAGCAGTACTTC.

With respect to this clone: Other nucleotide sequences in the sample specify the same CDR3. The chain has TRBV18 and TRBJ2-5; a possible D gene is TRBD2 (6 bases). The CDR3 loop spans 13 amino acids. The germline gives CDR1 KGHSH, CDR2 LQKENI. V gave up 3 bases and J gave up 1 base, with 6 bases separating them. CDR3 sequence: CASSPGGQETQYF. The DNA for the CDR3 is TGTGCCAGCTCACCCGGGGGCCAAGAGACCCAGTACTTC.

The rearrangement links TRBV15 to TRBJ1-1; TRBD1 might be the D (5 bases). The CDR3 consists of 14 residues. CDR1 is LNHNV, CDR2 YYDKDF, per germline (reference sequence). V was shortened by 5 bases and J by 2 bases, with 12 bases between the two germline ends. DNA of the CDR3: TGTGCCACCAGCCCACCCGACAGAAACACTGAAGCTTTCTTT. This sequence encodes CATSPPDRNTEAFF.

This clone was counted once. The chain joins TRBV11-2 to TRBJ2-1, with D uncertain. CDR1 and CDR2 from the germline V gene are SGHAT and FQNNGV. V was shortened by 0 bases and J by 3 bases, with 3 bases between the two germline ends. The CDR3 is 13 residues long. The CDR3 sequence is CASSLEYYNEQFF. For the CDR3, the DNA is TGTGCCAGCAGCTTAGAGTACTACAATGAGCAGTTCTTC.

The chain couples TRBV6-5 to TRBJ1-2; D ambiguous. V was cut by 2 bases and J by 2 bases, with 12 bases left in between. Per the germline V gene, CDR1 is MNHEY and CDR2 is SVGAGI. The CDR3 is 15 residues long. The CDR3: CASSYTHEENYGYTF. CDR3 nucleotide sequence: TGTGCCAGCAGTTACACCCACGAGGAAAACTATGGCTACACCTTC.

The CDR3 protein is CASSGDSLAGGETQYF. CDR3 DNA sequence: TGTGCCAGCAGTGGGGACAGCTTAGCTGGGGGAGAGACCCAGTACTTC. The chain couples TRBV2 to TRBJ2-5; 7 bases agree with TRBD1. CDR1 is SNHLY, CDR2 FYNNEI, per germline. Losses at the gene ends were 4 bases for V and 4 bases for J; bases not matched to a gene: 12. This CDR3 spans 16 amino acids.

This clone was picked up a small number of times. The chain has TRBV30 and TRBJ1-1; no clear D gene. The germline V gene encodes CDR1 GTSNPN and CDR2 SVGIG (reference sequence). This CDR3 has 13 residues. Trimming cost V 0 bases and J 4 bases, with 9 bases left between them. CDR3 loop: CAWSVLSGTEAFF. The DNA for the CDR3 is TGTGCCTGGAGTGTACTTAGCGGCACTGAAGCTTTCTTT.

The rearrangement joins TRBV30 to TRBJ2-7; D unclear. This CDR3 has 11 amino acids. V was pared by 8 bases and J by 5 bases, with 13 bases between. Germline V CDR1 and CDR2: GTSNPN, SVGIG (reference sequence). CDR3 bases: TGTGCCGGTGGTCCGGAGAACGAGCAGTACTTC. This encodes CAGGPENEQYF.

The chain joins TRBV13 to TRBJ2-7; 8 bases agree with TRBD1. Germline trimming cut 3 bases from V and 3 bases from J; bases unmatched to any gene: 10. CDR3 length: 16 amino acids. The V gene's germline CDR1 is PRHDT and CDR2 FYEKMQ (reference sequence). In nucleotides, the CDR3 is TGTGCCAGCAGCTTCCCATCGGGGACAGGCGACTACGAGCAGTACTTC. This gives the protein CASSFPSGTGDYEQYF.

This clone was observed once. The rearrangement joins TRBV10-3 to TRBJ1-2; tentative D call: TRBD1 (5 bases). CDR3 size: 13 residues. Germline CDR1 and CDR2: ENHRY and SYGVKD. V gave up 3 bases and J gave up 1 base, with 6 bases separating them. The CDR3 DNA reads as TGTGCCATCAGTGACAGGGTTAACTATGGCTACACCTTC. Its translation is CAISDRVNYGYTF.

CDR3 in amino acids: CATSRGGGTGDTGELFF. CDR3 bases: TGTGCCACCAGCAGAGGCGGGGGGACAGGTGATACCGGGGAGCTGTTTTTT. The gene calls are TRBV15 and TRBJ2-2; TRBD1 or TRBD2 may be the D gene (8 bases each). Germline lookup yields CDR1 LNHNV and CDR2 YYDKDF (reference sequence). V lost 1 base and J 5 bases, leaving 17 bases between the germline ends. The CDR3 contains 17 residues. Variable domain in full (rest from reference TRBV15 and TRBJ2-2): DAMVIQNPRYQVTQFGKPVTLSCSQTLNHNVMYWYQQKSSQAPKLLFHYYDKDFNNEADTPDNFQSRRPNTSFCFLDIRSPGLGDTAMYLCATSRGGGTGDTGELFFGEGSRLTVL.

As concerns this clone: Other DNA sequences in this sample translate to the same CDR3. The chain employs TRBV7-2 and TRBJ2-5; no clear D. Germline lookup yields CDR1 SGHTA and CDR2 FQGNSA. V was cut by 1 base and J by 1 base, with 10 bases left in between. This CDR3 contains 15 residues. Here the CDR3 reads CASSLGGSGQETQYF. The DNA of the CDR3 is TGTGCCAGCAGCTTAGGAGGTTCGGGCCAAGAGACCCAGTACTTC.

V is TRBV19 and J is TRBJ1-1; D is undetermined. Deletions cut 3 bases from V and 4 bases from J, with 21 bases between. Germline-derived CDR1 and CDR2 are LNHDA and SQIVND (reference sequence). The CDR3 spans 17 residues. The CDR3 spells CASSIAPVGARGTEAFF. The CDR3 bases are TGTGCCAGTAGTATTGCCCCGGTAGGCGCTCGGGGCACTGAAGCTTTCTTT. The full variable domain, its missing parts supplied by reference TRBV19 and TRBJ1-1, is DGGITQSPKYLFRKEGQNVTLSCEQNLNHDAMYWYRQDPGQGLRLIYYSQIVNDFQKGDIAEGYSVSREKKESFPLTVTSAQKNPTAFYLCASSIAPVGARGTEAFFGQGTRLTVV.

CDR3 sequence reads: CASSDNYNEQFF. For the CDR3, the DNA is TGCGCCAGCAGTGATAATTACAATGAGCAGTTCTTC. The rearrangement uses TRBV10-1 and TRBJ2-1; no reliable D call. V dropped 3 bases and J dropped 4 bases, with 4 bases sitting between them. Germline V gene data show CDR1 as WNHNN and CDR2 as SYGVQD (reference sequence). The CDR3 has 12 amino acids.